A single sample gave rise to the 6 T cell receptor beta chains below, sequenced in a study of somatic reversion in DOCK8 deficiency. Using EuroClonality-NGS primers, TRB was amplified from around 91 ng genomic DNA in one-step amplicon PCR. TCRdb re-derived calls from the multiplex PCR reads in MiXCR, one entry per CDR3 protein. The sample comprises some 290 distinct CDR3 sequences, under 30% of which are singletons, and around 92% rests with the top ten. The sequencing input was blood. These receptor sequences come from a human donor with DOCK8 deficiency.

This clonotype is large (0.1 to 1%). V is TRBV11-2 and J is TRBJ1-1; 7 nucleotides line up with TRBD1. The V and J ends lost 5 bases and 6 bases, in that order; junction bases with no gene match: 9. CDR3 size: 14 residues. Per the germline V gene, CDR1 is SGHAT and CDR2 is FQNNGV. The CDR3 here is CASSLSLGQAEAFF. In nucleotides, the CDR3 is TGTGCCAGCAGCCTAAGCCTAGGACAGGCTGAAGCTTTCTTT.

This clonotype was seen more than once but under ten times. The chain recombines TRBV7-9 with TRBJ2-1; 7 positions match TRBD2. This CDR3 has 15 amino acids. Germline V lookup: CDR1 SEHNR, CDR2 FQNEAQ (reference sequence). J gave up 7 bases and V 3 bases, and 9 bases lay outside the gene matches. The CDR3 sequence is CASSLVGLLENEQFF. CDR3 in DNA: TGTGCCAGCAGCTTGGTGGGACTATTAGAAAATGAGCAGTTCTTC.

This clonotype showed up just a few times. The CDR3: CASSLGSRYEQYF. The CDR3 nucleotides read TGTGCCAGCAGTTTAGGGAGTCGCTACGAGCAGTACTTC. This chain connects TRBV6-6 to TRBJ2-7; TRBD2 might be the D (5 bases). In germline, CDR1 is MNHNY, CDR2 SVGAGI (reference sequence). CDR3 length: 13 amino acids. V was shortened by 4 bases and J by 3 bases, with 10 bases between the two germline ends.

The chain recombines TRBV11-2 with TRBJ2-7; TRBD2 aligns across 8 bases. J gave up 4 bases and V 5 bases, and 13 bases lay outside the gene matches. The V gene's germline CDR1 is SGHAT and CDR2 FQNNGV. CDR3 length: 16 amino acids. The DNA of the CDR3 is TGTGCCAGCAGCATCGCCTCAGCCGGGACTAGTTACGAGCAGTACTTC. This translates into CASSIASAGTSYEQYF.

V is TRBV28 and J is TRBJ1-1; tentatively, D is TRBD1 (5 bases). This CDR3 is built from 15 residues. CDR1 and CDR2 from the germline V gene are MDHEN and SYDVKM. V was shortened by 6 bases and J by 5 bases, with 19 bases between the two germline ends. The CDR3 DNA reads as TGTGCCAGCAGCCCTGGGACTAACGGACGGACTGAAGCTTTCTTT. Translating gives CASSPGTNGRTEAFF. Full variable domain (remainder filled in from reference TRBV28 and TRBJ1-1): DVKVTQSSRYLVKRTGEKVFLECVQDMDHENMFWYRQDPGLGLRLIYFSYDVKMKEKGDIPEGYSVSREKKERFSLILESASTNQTSMYLCASSPGTNGRTEAFFGQGTRLTVV.

This clonotype qualifies as large (0.1 to 1%). The chain has TRBV20-1 and TRBJ1-1; D not resolved. V lost 1 base to trimming and J lost 2 bases, with 5 bases between them. This CDR3 spans 12 amino acids. CDR1 is DFQATT and CDR2 is SNEGSKA in the germline V gene (reference sequence). This chain's CDR3 is CSARGGNTEAFF. DNA of the CDR3: TGCAGTGCTAGAGGGGGAAACACTGAAGCTTTCTTT.